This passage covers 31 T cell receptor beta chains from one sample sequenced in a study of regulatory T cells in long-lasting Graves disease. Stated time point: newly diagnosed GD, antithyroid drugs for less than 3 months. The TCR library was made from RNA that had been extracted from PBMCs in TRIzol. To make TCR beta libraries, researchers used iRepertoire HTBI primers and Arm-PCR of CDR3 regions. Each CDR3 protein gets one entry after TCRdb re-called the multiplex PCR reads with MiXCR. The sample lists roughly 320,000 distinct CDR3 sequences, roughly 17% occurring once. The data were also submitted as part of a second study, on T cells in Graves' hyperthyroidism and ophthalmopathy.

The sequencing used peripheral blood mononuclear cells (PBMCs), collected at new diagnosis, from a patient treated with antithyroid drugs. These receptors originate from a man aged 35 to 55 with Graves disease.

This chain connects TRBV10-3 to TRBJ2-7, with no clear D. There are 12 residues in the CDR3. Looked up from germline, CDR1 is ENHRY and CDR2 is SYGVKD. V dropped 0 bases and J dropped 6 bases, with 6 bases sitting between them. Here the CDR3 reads CAISESEGEQYF. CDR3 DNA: TGTGCCATCAGTGAGTCGGAAGGCGAGCAGTACTTC.

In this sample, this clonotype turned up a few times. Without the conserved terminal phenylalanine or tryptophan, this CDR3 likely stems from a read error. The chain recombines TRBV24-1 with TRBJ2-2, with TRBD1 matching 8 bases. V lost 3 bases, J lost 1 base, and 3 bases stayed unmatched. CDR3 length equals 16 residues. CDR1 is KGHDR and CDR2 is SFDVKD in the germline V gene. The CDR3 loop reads CATSDPGTGNTGELFL. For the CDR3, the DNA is TGTGCCACCAGTGATCCCGGGACAGGGAACACCGGGGAGCTGTTTCTT.

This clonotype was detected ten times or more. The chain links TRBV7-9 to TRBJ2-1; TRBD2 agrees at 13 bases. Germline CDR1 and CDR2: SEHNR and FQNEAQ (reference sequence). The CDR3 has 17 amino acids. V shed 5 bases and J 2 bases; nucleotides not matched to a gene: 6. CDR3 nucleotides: TGTGCCAGCAGCGGGCGACTAGCGGGGGGCGCCTACAATGAGCAGTTCTTC. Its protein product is CASSGRLAGGAYNEQFF.

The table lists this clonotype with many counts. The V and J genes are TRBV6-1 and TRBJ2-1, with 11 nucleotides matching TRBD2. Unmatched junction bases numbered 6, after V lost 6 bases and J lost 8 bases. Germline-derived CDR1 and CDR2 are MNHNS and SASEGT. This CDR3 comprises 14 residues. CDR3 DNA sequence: TGTGCCAGCAGCCCGGGACTAGCGGCGTATGAGCAGTTCTTC. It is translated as CASSPGLAAYEQFF.

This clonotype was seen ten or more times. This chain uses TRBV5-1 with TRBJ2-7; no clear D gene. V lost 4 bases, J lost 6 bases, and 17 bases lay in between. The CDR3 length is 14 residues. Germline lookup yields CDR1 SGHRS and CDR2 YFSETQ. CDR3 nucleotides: TGCGCCAGCAGCGATACGGGTGGTATAGGCGAGCAGTACTTC. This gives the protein CASSDTGGIGEQYF.

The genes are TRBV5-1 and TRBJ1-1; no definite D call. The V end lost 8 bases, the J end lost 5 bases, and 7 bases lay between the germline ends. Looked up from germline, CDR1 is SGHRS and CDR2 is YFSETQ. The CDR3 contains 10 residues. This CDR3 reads CARSRTEAFF. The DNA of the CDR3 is TGCGCCAGGTCCCGGACTGAAGCTTTCTTT. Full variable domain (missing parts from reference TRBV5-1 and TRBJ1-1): KAGVTQTPRYLIKTRGQQVTLSCSPISGHRSVSWYQQTPGQGLQFLFEYFSETQRNKGNFPGRFSGRQFSNSRSEMNVSTLELGDSALYLCARSRTEAFFGQGTRLTVV.

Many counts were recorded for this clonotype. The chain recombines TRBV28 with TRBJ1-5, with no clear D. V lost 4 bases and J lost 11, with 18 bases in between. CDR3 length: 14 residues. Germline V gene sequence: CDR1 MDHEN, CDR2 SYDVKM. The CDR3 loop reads CASSSPARSRTQHF. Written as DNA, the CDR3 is TGTGCCAGCAGTTCCCCGGCCAGGTCCCGAACCCAGCATTTT.

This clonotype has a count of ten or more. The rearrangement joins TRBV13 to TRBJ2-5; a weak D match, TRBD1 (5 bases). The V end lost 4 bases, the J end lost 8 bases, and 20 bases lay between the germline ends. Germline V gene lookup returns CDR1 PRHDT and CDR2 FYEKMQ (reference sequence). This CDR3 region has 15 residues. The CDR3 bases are TGTGCCAGCAGCTGGGGCCCCTCGGACCTGGAAACCCAGTACTTC. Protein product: CASSWGPSDLETQYF.

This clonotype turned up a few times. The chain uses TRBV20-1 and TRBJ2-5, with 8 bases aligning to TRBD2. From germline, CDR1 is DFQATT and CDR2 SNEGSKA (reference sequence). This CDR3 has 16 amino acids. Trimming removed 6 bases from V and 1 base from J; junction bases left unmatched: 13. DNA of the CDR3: TGCAGTGCCAAGACGGGGGGGATCGTGGCCCAAGAGACCCAGTACTTC. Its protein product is CSAKTGGIVAQETQYF.

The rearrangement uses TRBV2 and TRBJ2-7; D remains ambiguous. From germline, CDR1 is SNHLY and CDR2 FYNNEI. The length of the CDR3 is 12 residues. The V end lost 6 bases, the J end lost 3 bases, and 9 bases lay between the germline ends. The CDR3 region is CASSELNYEQYF. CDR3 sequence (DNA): TGTGCCAGCAGCGAGTTAAACTACGAGCAGTACTTC.

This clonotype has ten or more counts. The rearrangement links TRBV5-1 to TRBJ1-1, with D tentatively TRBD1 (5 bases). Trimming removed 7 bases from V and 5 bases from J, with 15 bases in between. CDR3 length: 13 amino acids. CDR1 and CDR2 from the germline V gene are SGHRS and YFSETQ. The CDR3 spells CASGRDRRTEAFF. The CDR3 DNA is TGCGCCAGCGGCCGGGACCGGAGGACTGAAGCTTTCTTT.

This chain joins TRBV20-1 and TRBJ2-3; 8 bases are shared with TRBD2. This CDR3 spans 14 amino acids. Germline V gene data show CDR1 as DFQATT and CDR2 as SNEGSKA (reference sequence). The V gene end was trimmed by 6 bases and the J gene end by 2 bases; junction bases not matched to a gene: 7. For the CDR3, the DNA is TGCAGTGCCCCACAGCGGGGGTCCACAGATACGCAGTATTTT. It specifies CSAPQRGSTDTQYF.

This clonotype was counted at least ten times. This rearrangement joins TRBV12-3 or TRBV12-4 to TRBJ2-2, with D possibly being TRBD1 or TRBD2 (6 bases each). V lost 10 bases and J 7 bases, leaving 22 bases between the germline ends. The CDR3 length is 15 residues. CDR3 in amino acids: CANPPRGDRDGELFF. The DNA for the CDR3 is TGTGCCAACCCCCCGAGGGGGGATCGGGACGGGGAGCTGTTTTTT.

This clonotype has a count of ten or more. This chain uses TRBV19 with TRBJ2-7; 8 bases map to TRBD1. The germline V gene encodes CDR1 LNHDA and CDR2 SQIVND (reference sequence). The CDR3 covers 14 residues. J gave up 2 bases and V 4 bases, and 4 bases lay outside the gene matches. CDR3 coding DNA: TGTGCCAGTAGTACAGGACAGGGCCCCTACGAGCAGTACTTC. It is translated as CASSTGQGPYEQYF.

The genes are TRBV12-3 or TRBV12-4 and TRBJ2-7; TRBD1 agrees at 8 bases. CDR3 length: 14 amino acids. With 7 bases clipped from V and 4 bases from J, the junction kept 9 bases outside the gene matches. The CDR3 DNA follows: TGTGCCAGCACTCCGACAGGGGCCGCTTACGAGCAGTACTTC. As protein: CASTPTGAAYEQYF.

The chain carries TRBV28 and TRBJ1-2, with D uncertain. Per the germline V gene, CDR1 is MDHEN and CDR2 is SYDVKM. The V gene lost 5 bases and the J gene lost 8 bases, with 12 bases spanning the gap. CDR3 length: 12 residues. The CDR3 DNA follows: TGTGCCAGCAGTATGAGACTACTCGGCTACACCTTC. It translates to CASSMRLLGYTF.

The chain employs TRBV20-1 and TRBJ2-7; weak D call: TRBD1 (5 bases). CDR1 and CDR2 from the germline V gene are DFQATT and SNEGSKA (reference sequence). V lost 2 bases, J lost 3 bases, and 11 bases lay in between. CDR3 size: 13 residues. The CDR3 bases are TGCAGTGCTAGAAGTCAGGGAATCTACGAGCAGTACTTC. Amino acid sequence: CSARSQGIYEQYF.

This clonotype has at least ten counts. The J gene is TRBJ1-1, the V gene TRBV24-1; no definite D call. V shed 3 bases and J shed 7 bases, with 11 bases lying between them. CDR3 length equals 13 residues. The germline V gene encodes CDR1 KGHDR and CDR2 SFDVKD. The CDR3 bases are TGTGCCACCAGTGATGATTTGGAAGGTGAAGCTTTCTTT. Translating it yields CATSDDLEGEAFF.

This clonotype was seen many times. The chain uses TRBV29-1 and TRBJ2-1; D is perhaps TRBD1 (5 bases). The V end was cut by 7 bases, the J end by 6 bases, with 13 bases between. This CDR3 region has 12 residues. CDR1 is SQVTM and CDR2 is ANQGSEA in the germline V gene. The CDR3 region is CSAQENGNEQFF. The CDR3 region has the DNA TGCAGCGCACAGGAGAATGGCAATGAGCAGTTCTTC.

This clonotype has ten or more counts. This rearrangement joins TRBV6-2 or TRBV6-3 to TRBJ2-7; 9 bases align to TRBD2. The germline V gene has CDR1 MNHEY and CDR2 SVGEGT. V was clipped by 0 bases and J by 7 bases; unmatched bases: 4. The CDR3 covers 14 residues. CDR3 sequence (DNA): TGTGCCAGCAGTTACTCGCGGGGGGGTTTGGAGCAGTACTTC. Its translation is CASSYSRGGLEQYF.

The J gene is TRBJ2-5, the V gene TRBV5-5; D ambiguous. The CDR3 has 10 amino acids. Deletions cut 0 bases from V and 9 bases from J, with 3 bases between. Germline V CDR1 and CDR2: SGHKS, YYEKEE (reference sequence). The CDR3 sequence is CASSLGAQYF. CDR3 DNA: TGTGCCAGCAGCTTGGGGGCCCAGTACTTC.

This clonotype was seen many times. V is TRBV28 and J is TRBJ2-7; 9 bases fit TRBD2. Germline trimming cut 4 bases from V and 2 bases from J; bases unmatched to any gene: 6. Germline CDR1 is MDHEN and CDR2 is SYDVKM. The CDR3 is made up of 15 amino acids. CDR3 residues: CASSSAAGGPYEQYF. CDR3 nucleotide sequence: TGTGCCAGCAGTTCTGCAGCGGGGGGACCCTACGAGCAGTACTTC.

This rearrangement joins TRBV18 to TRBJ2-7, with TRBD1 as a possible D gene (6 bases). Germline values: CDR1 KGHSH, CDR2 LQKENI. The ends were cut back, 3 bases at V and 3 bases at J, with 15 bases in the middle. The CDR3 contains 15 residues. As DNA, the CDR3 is TGTGCCAGCTCACCGGGGACAACTGGGGTCTACGAGCAGTACTTC. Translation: CASSPGTTGVYEQYF.

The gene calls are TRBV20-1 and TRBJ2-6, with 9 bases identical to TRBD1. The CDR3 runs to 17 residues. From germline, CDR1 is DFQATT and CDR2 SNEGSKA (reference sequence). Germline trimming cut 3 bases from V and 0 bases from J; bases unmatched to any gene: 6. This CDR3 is CSASPGQGFSGANVLTF. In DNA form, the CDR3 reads TGCAGTGCTAGCCCGGGACAGGGCTTCTCTGGGGCCAACGTCCTGACTTTC.

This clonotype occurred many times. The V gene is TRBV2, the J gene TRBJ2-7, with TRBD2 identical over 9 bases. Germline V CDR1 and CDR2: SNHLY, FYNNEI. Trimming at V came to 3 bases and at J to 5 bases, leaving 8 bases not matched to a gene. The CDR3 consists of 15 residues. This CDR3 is CASSDSGGLINEQYF. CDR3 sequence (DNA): TGTGCCAGCAGTGATAGCGGGGGCCTAATTAACGAGCAGTACTTC.

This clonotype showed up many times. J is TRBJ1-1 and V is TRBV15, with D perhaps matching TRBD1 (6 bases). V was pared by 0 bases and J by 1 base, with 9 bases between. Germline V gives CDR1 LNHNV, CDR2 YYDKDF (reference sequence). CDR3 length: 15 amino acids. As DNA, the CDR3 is TGTGCCACCAGCAGAGATATGGGGGCGAACACTGAAGCTTTCTTT. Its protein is CATSRDMGANTEAFF.

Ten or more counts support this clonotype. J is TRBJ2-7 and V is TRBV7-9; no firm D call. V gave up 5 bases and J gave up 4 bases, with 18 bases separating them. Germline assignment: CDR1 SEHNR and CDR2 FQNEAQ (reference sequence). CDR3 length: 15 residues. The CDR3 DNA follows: TGTGCCAGCAGCCCTAAAAGGCGGCTAGGGTACGAGCAGTACTTC. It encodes CASSPKRRLGYEQYF.

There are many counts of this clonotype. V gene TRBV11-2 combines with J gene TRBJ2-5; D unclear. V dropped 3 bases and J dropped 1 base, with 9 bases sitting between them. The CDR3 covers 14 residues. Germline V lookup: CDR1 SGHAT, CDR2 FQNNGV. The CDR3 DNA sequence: TGTGCCAGCAGCTTCCGCCCACCCCAAGAGACCCAGTACTTC. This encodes CASSFRPPQETQYF.

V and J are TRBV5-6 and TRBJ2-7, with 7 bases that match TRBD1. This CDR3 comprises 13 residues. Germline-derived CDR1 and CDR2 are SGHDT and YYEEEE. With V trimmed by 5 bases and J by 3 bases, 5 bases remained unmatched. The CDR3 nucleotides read TGTGCCAGCAGTCCACAGGGGTTCTACGAGCAGTACTTC. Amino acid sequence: CASSPQGFYEQYF. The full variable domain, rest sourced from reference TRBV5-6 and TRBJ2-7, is DAGVTQSPTHLIKTRGQQVTLRCSPKSGHDTVSWYQQALGQGPQFIFQYYEEEERQRGNFPDRFSGHQFPNYSSELNVNALLLGDSALYLCASSPQGFYEQYFGPGTRLTVT.

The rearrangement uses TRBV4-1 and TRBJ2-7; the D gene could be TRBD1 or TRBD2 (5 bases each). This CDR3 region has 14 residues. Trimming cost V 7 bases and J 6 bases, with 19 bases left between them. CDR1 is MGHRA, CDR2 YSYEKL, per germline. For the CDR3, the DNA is TGCGCCAGCAAGGGGACCCTAAATCCTTCCGAGCAGTACTTC. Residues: CASKGTLNPSEQYF.

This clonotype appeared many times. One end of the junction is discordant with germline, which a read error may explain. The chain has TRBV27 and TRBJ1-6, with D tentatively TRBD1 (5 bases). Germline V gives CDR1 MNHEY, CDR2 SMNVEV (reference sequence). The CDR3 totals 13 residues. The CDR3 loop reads CASHAGGNSPLHF. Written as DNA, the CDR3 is TGTGCCAGCCATGCGGGGGGTAATTCGCCCCTCCACTTT.